The 2 T cell receptor beta chains listed next were all sequenced from one sample in a study of cytomegalovirus exposure and HLA in healthy donors. Researchers ran the PCR with 60 Vbeta and 13 Jbeta primers. Libraries were prepared by immunoSEQ multiplex PCR; TCRdb keeps only in-frame clonotypes and omits some of them. The repertoire holds under 70,000 clones, with approximately 71% as singletons. Sequencing was carried out using PBMCs. These receptors originate from a woman aged 25-40 years in good health and CMV-seronegative.

This chain connects TRBV4-1 to TRBJ2-2; no clear D gene. The ends were cut back, 1 base at V and 4 bases at J, with 4 bases in the middle. This CDR3 comprises 13 residues. Germline CDR1 is MGHRA and CDR2 is YSYEKL. CDR3: CASSQATTGELFF. Here the CDR3 DNA reads TGCGCCAGCAGCCAAGCTACCACCGGGGAGCTGTTTTTT.

The chain recombines TRBV14 with TRBJ1-2; TRBD1 matches at 9 bases. Germline lookup yields CDR1 SGHDN and CDR2 FVKESK. J gave up 6 bases and V 0 bases, and 11 bases lay outside the gene matches. CDR3 size: 17 residues. The CDR3 loop is CASSQEWGTGGAHGYTF. The CDR3, as DNA: TGTGCCAGCAGCCAAGAGTGGGGCACAGGGGGCGCGCATGGCTACACCTTC.